These T cell receptor beta chains were read from a single sample in a study of T-cell reconstitution after alpha-beta-depleted transplantation in children. TCRdb fed the PCR reads into MiXCR, producing one record per CDR3 protein. This table holds roughly 220,000 distinct CDR3 sequences, around 12% found once. Sequencing used PBMCs from the stem cell graft donor, obtained from the stem cell graft. The receptors shown here come from a human donor who donated a stem cell graft to a child with acute lymphoblastic leukemia. The CDR3 runs from the conserved cysteine through the conserved F or W. Clone size, where shown, is once, few, many, or a class for clones that have expanded.

j_gene | abundance | v_gene | CDR3aa
TRBJ2-7 | many | TRBV3-1 | CASSQGWGAAPDEQYF
TRBJ1-5 | - | TRBV6-2/TRBV6-3 | CASSSQQGRWNQPQHF
TRBJ2-3 | many | TRBV20-1 | CSARGRDTQYF
TRBJ1-1 | few | TRBV6-5 | CASSYPPGVGMNTEAFF
TRBJ2-5 | - | TRBV4-1 | CASSQATGSFGETQYF
TRBJ2-3 | many | TRBV5-6 | CASSSTGQGADTQYF
TRBJ2-3 | few | TRBV27 | CASTGWDTQYF
TRBJ2-1 | many | TRBV7-9 | CASSQPLGTSITNEQFF
TRBJ1-5 | few | TRBV18 | CASSQSRHSNQPQHF
TRBJ2-5 | - | TRBV15 | CATSREAQETQYF
TRBJ2-5 | - | TRBV5-1 | CASSPGTSGTQETQYF
TRBJ1-1 | many | TRBV6-2/TRBV6-3 | CASSYSANTEAFF
TRBJ1-2 | many | TRBV20-1 | CSAAGTGISNYGYTF
TRBJ2-3 | many | TRBV9 | CASSDSYLGGTDTQYF
TRBJ2-7 | many | TRBV28 | CASSLQGNSYEQYF
TRBJ1-1 | many | TRBV4-2 | CASSQLGNMNTEAFF
TRBJ2-5 | few | TRBV7-2 | CASSLYQGSETQYF
TRBJ2-5 | - | TRBV23-1 | CASRTSGGPETQYF
TRBJ1-3 | many | TRBV9 | CASSGEGQITGNTIYF
TRBJ1-6 | few | TRBV7-2 | CASSLASGIISPLHF
TRBJ1-6 | many | TRBV10-1 | CASSEGVSYNSPLHF
TRBJ1-6 | - | TRBV6-5 | CASSFGRSSYNSPLHF
TRBJ1-3 | many | TRBV28 | CASSLFYGRRNTIYF
TRBJ1-5 | many | TRBV14 | CASSQSGYQPQHF
TRBJ2-7 | many | TRBV12-3/TRBV12-4 | CASSFAGEQYF
TRBJ1-5 | many | TRBV4-2 | CASSQDRQGPAGNQPQHF
TRBJ2-6 | - | TRBV3-1 | CASSQMGGPSDVLTF
TRBJ2-3 | many | TRBV18 | CASSPDRAYTQYF
TRBJ2-3 | many | TRBV5-6 | CASSLPDRGPGGTQYF
TRBJ2-2 | many | TRBV25-1 | CASKGAELADDTGELFF
TRBJ2-7 | many | TRBV25-1 | CASSGGQGQLYEQYF
TRBJ2-7 | many | TRBV15 | CATSNKRSSGEQYF
TRBJ2-5 | many | TRBV7-2 | CASSLNGLETQYF
TRBJ1-1 | many | TRBV6-2/TRBV6-3 | CASSYPSSGGGDEAFF
TRBJ2-7 | many | TRBV20-1 | CSADRTSGLYEQYF
TRBJ1-5 | few | TRBV5-1 | CASSLAGTSNQPQHF
TRBJ2-7 | many | TRBV2 | CATTDRVLREQYF
TRBJ2-7 | many | TRBV18 | CASSPRDRGEQYF
TRBJ1-4 | many | TRBV12-3/TRBV12-4 | CASSFSTGVEKLFF
TRBJ1-5 | many | TRBV20-1 | CSARDVSEPQHF
TRBJ2-5 | - | TRBV6-5 | CASRPGQGTQYF
TRBJ1-1 | - | TRBV28 | CASILGAVGGGTEAFF
TRBJ1-1 | many | TRBV10-3 | CAIGRFGNTEAFF
TRBJ2-3 | many | TRBV29-1 | CSAGGLGFTDTQYF
TRBJ1-1 | many | TRBV5-6 | CASSLLVRELTEAFF
TRBJ2-3 | many | TRBV12-3/TRBV12-4 | CASSLGSGQSTDTQYF
TRBJ2-3 | many | TRBV12-3/TRBV12-4 | CASSLYGLLGTDTQYF
TRBJ2-1 | - | TRBV5-4 | CASSLEVWDEQFF
TRBJ1-2 | many | TRBV6-1 | CASSVTSGQNYGYTF
TRBJ1-1 | - | TRBV4-2 | CASSQDFAGSTEAFF
TRBJ1-5 | many | TRBV6-2/TRBV6-3 | CASRTRARGSNQPQHF
TRBJ1-5 | many | TRBV2 | CASSEFRTGNQPQHF
TRBJ1-5 | many | TRBV7-8 | CASSILQGFRGLSQPQHF
TRBJ2-3 | many | TRBV9 | CASSVEGRPSTDTQYF
TRBJ1-2 | many | TRBV6-5 | CASSYGTGGDYGYTF